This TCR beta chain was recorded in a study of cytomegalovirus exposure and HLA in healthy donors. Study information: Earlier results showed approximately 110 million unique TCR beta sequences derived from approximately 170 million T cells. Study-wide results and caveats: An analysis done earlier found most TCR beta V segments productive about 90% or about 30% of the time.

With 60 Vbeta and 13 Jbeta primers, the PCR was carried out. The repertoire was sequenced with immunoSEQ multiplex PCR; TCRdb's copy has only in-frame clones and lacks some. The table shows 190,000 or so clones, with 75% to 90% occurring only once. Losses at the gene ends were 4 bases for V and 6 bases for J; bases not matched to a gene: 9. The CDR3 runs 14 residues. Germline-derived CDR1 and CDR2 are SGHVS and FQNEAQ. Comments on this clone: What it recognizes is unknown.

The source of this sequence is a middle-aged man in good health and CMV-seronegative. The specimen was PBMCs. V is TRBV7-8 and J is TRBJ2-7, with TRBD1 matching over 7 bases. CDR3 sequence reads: CASSSGQRFSEQYF. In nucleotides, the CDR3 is TGTGCCAGCAGCTCGGGACAGCGATTCAGCGAGCAGTACTTC. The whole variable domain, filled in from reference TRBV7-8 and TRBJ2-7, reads GAGVSQSPRYKVAKRGQDVALRCDPISGHVSLFWYQQALGQGPEFLTYFQNEAQLDKSGLPSDRFFAERPEGSVSTLKIQRTQQEDSAVYLCASSSGQRFSEQYFGPGTRLTVT.